One T cell receptor (beta chain) is described in this entry. The record originates from a study of blood T cell repertoires in COVID-19. Using immunoSEQ multiplex PCR, the repertoire was profiled, and TCRdb retains in-frame clones only, with some absent. This sample has over 20,000 clones; approximately 83% occur once, and the top ten carry over 6.5%. This CDR3 is 15 amino acids long. The germline V gene has CDR1 SGHDT and CDR2 YYEEEE. V lost 0 bases, J lost 4 bases, and 11 bases lay in between. The sample consisted of peripheral blood. The sequence came from a human donor in a cohort sampled during active COVID-19. V is TRBV5-6 and J is TRBJ1-3, with D possibly TRBD1 on 5 matching bases. CDR3 in DNA: TGTGCCAGCAGCTTGGGACAGCTCAGAGGAAACACCATATATTTT. It is translated as CASSLGQLRGNTIYF.